This TCR beta chain was sequenced during a study of spatial heterogeneity in lung cancer. Findings and caveats of the study: In tumors, expanded intratumoral alpha and beta TCR counts tracked mutation counts.

As regards this clonotype: Its target is not known.

Looked up from germline, CDR1 is MNHEY and CDR2 is SMNVEV (reference sequence). The V and J ends lost 8 bases and 6 bases respectively, with 8 bases between them. This CDR3 is 11 amino acids long. Time point meaning: sample taken at primary tumor resection. Whole RNA was taken from tumor, nontumor lung or frozen PBMC; it was then sequenced unsorted. A unique molecular identifier was carried by every single TCR cDNA molecule. TCRdb reprocessed the 5' RACE reads via MiXCR and lists one record per CDR3 protein. Of about 9,800 distinct CDR3 sequences detected, around 51% appear once; the ten largest clones hold about 28%.

Sequences were derived from lung tumor tissue, sampled at surgery. The chain recombines TRBV27 with TRBJ2-4; D gene ambiguous. The clonotype comes from a female donor with early-stage non-small cell lung cancer. CDR3 in DNA: TGTGCCAGCGGCGCCCGAAACATTCAGTACTTC. Amino acid sequence: CASGARNIQYF.